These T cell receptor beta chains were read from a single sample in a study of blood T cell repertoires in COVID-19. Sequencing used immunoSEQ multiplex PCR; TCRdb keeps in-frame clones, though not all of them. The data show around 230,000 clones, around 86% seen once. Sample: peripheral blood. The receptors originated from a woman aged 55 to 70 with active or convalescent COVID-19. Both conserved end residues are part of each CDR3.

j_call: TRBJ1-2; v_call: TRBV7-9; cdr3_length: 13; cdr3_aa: CASSPGGGYGYTF
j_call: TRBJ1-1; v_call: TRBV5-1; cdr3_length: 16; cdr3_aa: CASSPGQGAPNTEAFF
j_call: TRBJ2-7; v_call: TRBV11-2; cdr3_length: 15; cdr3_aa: CASSPRNQGANEQYF
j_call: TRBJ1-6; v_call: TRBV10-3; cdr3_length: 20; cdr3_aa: CAISESDSQRKNSYNSPLHF
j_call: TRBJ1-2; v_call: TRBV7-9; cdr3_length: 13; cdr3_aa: CASSHDGVYGYTF
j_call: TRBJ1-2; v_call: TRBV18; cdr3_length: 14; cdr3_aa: CASSPDRGGYGYTF
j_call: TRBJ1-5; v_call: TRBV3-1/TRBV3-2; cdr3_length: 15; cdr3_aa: CASSQGGGNNQPQHF
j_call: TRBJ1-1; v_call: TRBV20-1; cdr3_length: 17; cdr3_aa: CSASRAGTLSGNTEAFF
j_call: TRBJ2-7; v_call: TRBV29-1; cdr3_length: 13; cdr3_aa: CSARVLYSYEQYF
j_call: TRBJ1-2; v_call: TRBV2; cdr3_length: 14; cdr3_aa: CASSEQGSPGGYTF
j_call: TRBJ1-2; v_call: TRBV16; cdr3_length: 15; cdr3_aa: CASSQSDGGGYGYTF
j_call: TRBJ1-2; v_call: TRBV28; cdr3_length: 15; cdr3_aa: CASNPGGGPDYGYTF
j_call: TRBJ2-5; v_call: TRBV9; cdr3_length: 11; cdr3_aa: CASSLQETQYF
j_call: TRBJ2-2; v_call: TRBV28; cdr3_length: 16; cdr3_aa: CASSSGQGWDTGELFF
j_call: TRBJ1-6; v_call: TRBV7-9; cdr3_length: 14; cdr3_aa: CASSWTGSNSPLHF
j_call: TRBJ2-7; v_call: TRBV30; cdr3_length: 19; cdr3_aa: CAWSLTRAWGGTSSYEQYF
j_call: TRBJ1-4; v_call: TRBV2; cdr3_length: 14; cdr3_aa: CASSSRGANEKLFF
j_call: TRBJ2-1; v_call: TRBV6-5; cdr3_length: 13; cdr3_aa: CASRLMTYNEQFF
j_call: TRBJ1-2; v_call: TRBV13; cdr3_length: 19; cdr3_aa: CASSYAARHGGLANYGYTF
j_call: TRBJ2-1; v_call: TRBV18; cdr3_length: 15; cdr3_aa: CASSPNTASGGEQFF
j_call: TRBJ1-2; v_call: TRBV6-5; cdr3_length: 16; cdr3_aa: CASSYSLYGANYGYTF
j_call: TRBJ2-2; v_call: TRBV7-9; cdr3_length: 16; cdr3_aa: CAARPDGQGNTGELFF
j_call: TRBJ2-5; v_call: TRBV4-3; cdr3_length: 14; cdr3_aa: CASSQDWAGETQYF
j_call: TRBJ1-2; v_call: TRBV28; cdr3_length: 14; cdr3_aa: CASLPGGAGYGYTF
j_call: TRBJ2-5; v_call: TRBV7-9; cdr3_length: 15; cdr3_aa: CASSLRGQAPETQYF
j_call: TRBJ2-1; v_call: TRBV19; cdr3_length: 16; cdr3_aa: CASSIERGAGANEQFF
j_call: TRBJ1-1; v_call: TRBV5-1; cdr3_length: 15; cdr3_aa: CASSPNRGGNTEAFF
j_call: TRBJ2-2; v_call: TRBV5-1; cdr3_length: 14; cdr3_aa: CATRLAGNTGELFF
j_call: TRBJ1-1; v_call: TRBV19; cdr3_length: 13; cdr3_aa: CASSISLNTEAFF
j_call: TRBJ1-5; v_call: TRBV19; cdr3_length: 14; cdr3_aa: CASRDGAGNQPQHF
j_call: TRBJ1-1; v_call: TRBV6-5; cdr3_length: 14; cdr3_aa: CASRRGLLNTEAFF
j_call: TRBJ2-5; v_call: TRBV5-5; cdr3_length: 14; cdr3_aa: CASSLGQGRETQYF
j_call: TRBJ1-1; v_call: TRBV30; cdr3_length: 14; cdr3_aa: CAFNAGTGSSSAFF
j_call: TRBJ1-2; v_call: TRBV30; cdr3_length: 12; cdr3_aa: CAWSRGAPGYTF
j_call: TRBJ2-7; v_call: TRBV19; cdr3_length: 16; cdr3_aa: CASSLAGPATTYEQYF
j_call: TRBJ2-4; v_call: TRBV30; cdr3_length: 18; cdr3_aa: CAWSTGTGPPLAKNIQYF
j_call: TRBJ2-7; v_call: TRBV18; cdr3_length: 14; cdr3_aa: CAAGTSGVEGEQYF
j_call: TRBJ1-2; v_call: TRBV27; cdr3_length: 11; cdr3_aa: CASLRGQGYTF
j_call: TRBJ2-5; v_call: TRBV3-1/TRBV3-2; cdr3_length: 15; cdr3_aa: CASSRQQVDGETQYF
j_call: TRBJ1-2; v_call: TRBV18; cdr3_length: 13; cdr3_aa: CASSPDREYGYTF
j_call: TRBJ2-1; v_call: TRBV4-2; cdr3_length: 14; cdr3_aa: CASSQGERGNEQFF
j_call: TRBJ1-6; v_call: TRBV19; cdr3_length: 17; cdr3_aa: CASSPRGLMGHNSPLHF
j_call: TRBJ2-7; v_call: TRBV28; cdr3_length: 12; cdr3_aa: CASRPPTYEQYF
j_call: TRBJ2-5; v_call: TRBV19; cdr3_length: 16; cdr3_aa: CASSTGGLAGEETQYF
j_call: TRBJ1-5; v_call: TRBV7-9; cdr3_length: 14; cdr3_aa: CASSPDPGNQPQHF
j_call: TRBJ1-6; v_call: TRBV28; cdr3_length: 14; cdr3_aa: CASLLDRVRSPLHF
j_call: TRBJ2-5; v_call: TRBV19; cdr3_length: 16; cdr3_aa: CASTPTGTGVGETQYF
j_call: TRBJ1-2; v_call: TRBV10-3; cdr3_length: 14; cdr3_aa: CAISEQGTRGGYTF